This TCR beta chain was recovered during a study of PD-L1 blockade in urothelial cancer. Deletions cut 4 bases from V and 0 bases from J, with 8 bases between. The CDR3 is 14 amino acids. Germline assignment: CDR1 MNHNS and CDR2 SASEGT. TCRdb's copy holds only in-frame clones and misses some; the assay was immunoSEQ multiplex PCR. The profile shows 45,000 to 60,000 clones, over 75% of them singletons. Time point defined: pretreatment peripheral blood. The genes are TRBV6-1 and TRBJ2-3; D gene unclear. The TCR was taken from a man aged 70 or older with urothelial cancer. The material sequenced was PBMCs, taken around atezolizumab (anti-PD-L1) treatment. The CDR3 reads CASSVFRSTDTQYF. CDR3 sequence (DNA): TGTGCCAGCAGTGTTTTTAGAAGCACAGATACGCAGTATTTT.